This T cell receptor beta chain came from a study of blood T cell repertoires in COVID-19. Overall study context: Sample material is recorded as cDNA or gDNA derived from T cells, B-cell-depleted T cells, or PBMCs.

This CDR3 is built from 15 residues. Germline assignment: CDR1 SGHDT and CDR2 YYEEEE. The V segment lost 4 bases and the J segment 7 bases; nucleotides outside the gene matches: 10. Sequencing used immunoSEQ multiplex PCR; TCRdb keeps in-frame clones, though not all of them. Of roughly 300,000 clones in the sample, 87% were seen once. V and J are TRBV5-6 and TRBJ1-4; TRBD1 matches 7 bases. This receptor was identified in a woman in her fifties or sixties who had recovered from COVID-19. Sequencing was performed on peripheral blood. The CDR3 region is CASSRGTGVGEKLFF. CDR3 sequence (DNA): TGTGCCAGCAGCCGAGGTACAGGGGTAGGTGAAAAACTGTTTTTT. The complete variable domain, with remaining parts taken from reference TRBV5-6 and TRBJ1-4, reads DAGVTQSPTHLIKTRGQQVTLRCSPKSGHDTVSWYQQALGQGPQFIFQYYEEEERQRGNFPDRFSGHQFPNYSSELNVNALLLGDSALYLCASSRGTGVGEKLFFGSGTQLSVL.